This T cell receptor beta chain stems from a study of control samples from healthy donors and cancer patients. The CDR3 contains 12 residues. CDR1 and CDR2 (germline): KGHDR, SFDVKD. The ends were cut back, 3 bases at V and 6 bases at J, with 7 bases in the middle. Here immunoSEQ multiplex PCR was the method, and the copy in TCRdb shows in-frame clones only, minus some. The sample yields around 80,000 clones, 89% seen once. J is TRBJ2-5 and V is TRBV24-1, with D possibly TRBD1 on 6 matching bases. Sequencing was performed on blood. The TCR comes from a man aged 50 to 60 in good health. CDR3 DNA: TGTGCCACCAGTGATCAGGGGAAGACCCAGTACTTC. Residues: CATSDQGKTQYF.